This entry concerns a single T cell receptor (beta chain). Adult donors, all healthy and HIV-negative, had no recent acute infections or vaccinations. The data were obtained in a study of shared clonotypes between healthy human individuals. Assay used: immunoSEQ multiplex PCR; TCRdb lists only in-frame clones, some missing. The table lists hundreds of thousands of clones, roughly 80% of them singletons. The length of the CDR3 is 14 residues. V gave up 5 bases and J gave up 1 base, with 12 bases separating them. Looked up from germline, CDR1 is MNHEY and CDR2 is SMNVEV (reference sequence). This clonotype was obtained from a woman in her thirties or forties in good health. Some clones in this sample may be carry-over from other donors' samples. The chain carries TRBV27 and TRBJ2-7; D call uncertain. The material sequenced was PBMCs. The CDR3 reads CASSPKPRSYEQYF. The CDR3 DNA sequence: TGTGCCAGCAGTCCAAAACCCCGATCCTACGAGCAGTACTTC.